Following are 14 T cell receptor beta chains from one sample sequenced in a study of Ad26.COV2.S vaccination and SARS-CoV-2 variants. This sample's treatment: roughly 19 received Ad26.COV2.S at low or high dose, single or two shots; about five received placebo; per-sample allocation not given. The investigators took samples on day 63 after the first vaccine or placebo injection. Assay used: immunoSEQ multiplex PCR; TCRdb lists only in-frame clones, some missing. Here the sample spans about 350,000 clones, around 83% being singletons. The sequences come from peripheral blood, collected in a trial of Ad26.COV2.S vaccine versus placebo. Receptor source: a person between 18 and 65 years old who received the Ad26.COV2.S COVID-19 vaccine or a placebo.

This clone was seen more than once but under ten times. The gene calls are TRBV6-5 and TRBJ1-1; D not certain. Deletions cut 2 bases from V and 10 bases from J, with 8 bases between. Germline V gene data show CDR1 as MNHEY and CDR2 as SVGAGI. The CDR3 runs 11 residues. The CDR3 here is CASSYAGGAFF. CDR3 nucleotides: TGTGCCAGCAGTTACGCTGGTGGAGCTTTCTTT.

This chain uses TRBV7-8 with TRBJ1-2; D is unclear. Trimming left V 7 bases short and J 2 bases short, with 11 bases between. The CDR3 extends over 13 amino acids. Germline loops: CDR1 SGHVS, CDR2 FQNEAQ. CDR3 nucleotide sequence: TGTGCCAGCACCTTTTATGGGAACTATGGCTACACCTTC. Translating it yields CASTFYGNYGYTF.

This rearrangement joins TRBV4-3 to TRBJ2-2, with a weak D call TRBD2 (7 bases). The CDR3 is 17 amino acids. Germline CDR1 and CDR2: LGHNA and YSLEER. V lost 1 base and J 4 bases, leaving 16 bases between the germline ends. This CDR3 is CASSQGGGEVLTGELFF. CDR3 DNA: TGCGCCAGCAGCCAAGGAGGGGGGGAGGTACTCACCGGGGAGCTGTTTTTT.

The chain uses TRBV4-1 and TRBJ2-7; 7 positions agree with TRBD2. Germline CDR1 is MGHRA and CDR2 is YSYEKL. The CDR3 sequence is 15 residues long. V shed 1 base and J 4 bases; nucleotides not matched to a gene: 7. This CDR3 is CASSQGDRGGYEQYF. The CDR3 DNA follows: TGCGCCAGCAGCCAAGGGGACCGGGGAGGGTACGAGCAGTACTTC.

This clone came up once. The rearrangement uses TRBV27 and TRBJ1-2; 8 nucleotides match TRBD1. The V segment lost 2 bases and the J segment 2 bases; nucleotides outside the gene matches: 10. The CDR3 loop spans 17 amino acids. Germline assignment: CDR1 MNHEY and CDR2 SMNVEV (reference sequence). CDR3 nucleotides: TGTGCCAGCAGTTTAAGACGTTTTTCAGGGGGCAACTATGGCTACACCTTC. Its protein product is CASSLRRFSGGNYGYTF.

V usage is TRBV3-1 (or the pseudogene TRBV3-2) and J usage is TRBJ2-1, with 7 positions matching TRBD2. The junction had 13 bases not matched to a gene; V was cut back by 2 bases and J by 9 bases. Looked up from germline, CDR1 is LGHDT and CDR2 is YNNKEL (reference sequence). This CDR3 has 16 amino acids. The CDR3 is CASSQRAERGMGEQFF. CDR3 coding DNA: TGTGCCAGCAGCCAACGGGCAGAGCGGGGTATGGGTGAGCAGTTCTTC.

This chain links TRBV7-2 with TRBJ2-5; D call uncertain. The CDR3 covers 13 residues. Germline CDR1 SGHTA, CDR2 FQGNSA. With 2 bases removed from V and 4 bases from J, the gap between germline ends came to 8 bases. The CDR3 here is CASSLSRVETQYF. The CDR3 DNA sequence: TGTGCCAGCAGCTTATCTAGAGTAGAGACCCAGTACTTC. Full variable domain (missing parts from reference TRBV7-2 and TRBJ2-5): GAGVSQSPSNKVTEKGKDVELRCDPISGHTALYWYRQSLGQGLEFLIYFQGNSAPDKSGLPSDRFSAERTGGSVSTLTIQRTQQEDSAVYLCASSLSRVETQYFGPGTRLLVL.

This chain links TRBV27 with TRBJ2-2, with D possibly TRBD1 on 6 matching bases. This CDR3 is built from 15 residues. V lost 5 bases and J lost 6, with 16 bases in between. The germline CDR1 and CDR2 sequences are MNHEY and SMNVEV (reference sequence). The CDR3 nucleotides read TGTGCCAGCAGTCTCAAACAGGGATGGGCCGGGGAGCTGTTTTTT. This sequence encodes CASSLKQGWAGELFF.

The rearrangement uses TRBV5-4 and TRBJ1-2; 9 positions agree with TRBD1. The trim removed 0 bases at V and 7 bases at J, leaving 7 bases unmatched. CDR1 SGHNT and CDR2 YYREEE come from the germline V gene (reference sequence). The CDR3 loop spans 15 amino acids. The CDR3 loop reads CASSLAGTGFSGYTF. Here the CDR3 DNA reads TGTGCCAGCAGCTTGGCCGGGACAGGGTTCTCTGGCTACACCTTC.

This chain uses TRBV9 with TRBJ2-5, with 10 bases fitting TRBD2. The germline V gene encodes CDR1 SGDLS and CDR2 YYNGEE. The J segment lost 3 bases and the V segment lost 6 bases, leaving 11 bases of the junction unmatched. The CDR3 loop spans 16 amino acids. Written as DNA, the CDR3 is TGTGCCAGCAAAAGGTCGATAGCGGGGGGAGAAGAGACCCAGTACTTC. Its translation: CASKRSIAGGEETQYF.

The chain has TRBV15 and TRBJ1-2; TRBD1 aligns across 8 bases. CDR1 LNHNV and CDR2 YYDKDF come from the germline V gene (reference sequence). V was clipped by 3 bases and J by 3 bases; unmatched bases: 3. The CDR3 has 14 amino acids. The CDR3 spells CATSRAGQDYGYTF. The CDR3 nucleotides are TGTGCCACCAGCAGGGCGGGACAGGACTATGGCTACACCTTC.

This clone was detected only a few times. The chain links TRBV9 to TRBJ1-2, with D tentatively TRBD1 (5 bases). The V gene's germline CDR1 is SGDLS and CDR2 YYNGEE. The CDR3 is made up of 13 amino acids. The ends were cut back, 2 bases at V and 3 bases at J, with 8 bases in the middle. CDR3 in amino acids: CASSVSGYYGYTF. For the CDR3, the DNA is TGTGCCAGCAGCGTTTCAGGGTACTATGGCTACACCTTC.

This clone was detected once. CDR3 region: CASSLAPLAILSYEQYF. Here the CDR3 DNA reads TGTGCCAGCAGCTTAGCGCCATTGGCGATCCTTTCCTACGAGCAGTACTTC. The chain combines TRBV7-8 with TRBJ2-7; D not resolved. The germline V gene encodes CDR1 SGHVS and CDR2 FQNEAQ. V gave up 0 bases and J gave up 1 base, with 16 bases separating them. The CDR3 is 17 residues long.

The CDR3 spells CASSLRMRYEQYF. CDR3 nucleotides: TGTGCCAGCAGCCTAAGGATGAGGTACGAGCAGTACTTC. The chain is built from TRBV6-2 or TRBV6-3 and TRBJ2-7; no clear D gene. CDR1 MNHEY and CDR2 SVGEGT come from the germline V gene. Deletions cut 6 bases from V and 4 bases from J, with 13 bases between. The CDR3 is 13 amino acids.